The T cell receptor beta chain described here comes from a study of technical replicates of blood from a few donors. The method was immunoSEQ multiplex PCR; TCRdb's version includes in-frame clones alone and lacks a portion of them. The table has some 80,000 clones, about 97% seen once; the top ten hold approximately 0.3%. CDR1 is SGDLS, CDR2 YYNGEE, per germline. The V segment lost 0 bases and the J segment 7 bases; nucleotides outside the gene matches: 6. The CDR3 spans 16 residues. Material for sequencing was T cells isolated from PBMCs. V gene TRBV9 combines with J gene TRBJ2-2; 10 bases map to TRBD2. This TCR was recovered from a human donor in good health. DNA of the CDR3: TGTGCCAGCAGCGTAGGAGCGGGAGGGCCGAGCGGGGAGCTGTTTTTT. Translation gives CASSVGAGGPSGELFF.